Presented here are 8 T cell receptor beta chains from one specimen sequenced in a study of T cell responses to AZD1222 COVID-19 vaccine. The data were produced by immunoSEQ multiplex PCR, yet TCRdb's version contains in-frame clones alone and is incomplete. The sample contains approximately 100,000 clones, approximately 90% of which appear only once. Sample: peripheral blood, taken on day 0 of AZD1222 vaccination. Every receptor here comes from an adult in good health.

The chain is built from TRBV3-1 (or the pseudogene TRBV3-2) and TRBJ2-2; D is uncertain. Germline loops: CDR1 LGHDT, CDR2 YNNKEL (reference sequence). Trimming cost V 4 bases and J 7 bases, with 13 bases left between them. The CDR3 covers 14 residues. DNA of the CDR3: TGTGCCAGCAGCCTAGGTCGAGGCGGCGGGGAGCTGTTTTTT. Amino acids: CASSLGRGGGELFF.

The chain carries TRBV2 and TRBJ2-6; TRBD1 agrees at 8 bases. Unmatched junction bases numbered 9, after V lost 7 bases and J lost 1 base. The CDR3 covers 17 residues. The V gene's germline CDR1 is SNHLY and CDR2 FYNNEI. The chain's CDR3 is CASIRTGRISGANVLTF. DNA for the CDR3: TGTGCCAGCATTAGGACAGGGAGGATATCTGGGGCCAACGTCCTGACTTTC.

The CDR3 loop reads CASSPGHSYEQYF. Here the CDR3 DNA reads TGTGCCAGTAGCCCGGGACACTCCTACGAGCAGTACTTC. This chain joins TRBV19 and TRBJ2-7; D is perhaps TRBD1 (6 bases). CDR1 is LNHDA, CDR2 SQIVND, per germline (reference sequence). The CDR3 loop spans 13 amino acids. Trimming stripped 6 bases from V and 0 bases from J, with 9 bases between.

As DNA, the CDR3 is TGTGCCAGCAGCTCCCGCCTATATGGCTACACCTTC. Translating gives CASSSRLYGYTF. The chain joins TRBV7-2 to TRBJ1-2; D gene uncertain. The CDR3 spans 12 residues. CDR1 SGHTA and CDR2 FQGNSA come from the germline V gene. V shed 4 bases and J shed 5 bases, with 8 bases lying between them. The full variable domain, rest sourced from reference TRBV7-2 and TRBJ1-2, is GAGVSQSPSNKVTEKGKDVELRCDPISGHTALYWYRQSLGQGLEFLIYFQGNSAPDKSGLPSDRFSAERTGGSVSTLTIQRTQQEDSAVYLCASSSRLYGYTFGSGTRLTVV.

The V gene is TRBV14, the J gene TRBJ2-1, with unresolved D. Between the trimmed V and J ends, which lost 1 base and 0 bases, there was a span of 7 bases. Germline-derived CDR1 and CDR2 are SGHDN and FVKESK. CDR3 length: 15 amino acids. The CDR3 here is CASSQAPGSYNEQFF. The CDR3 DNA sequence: TGTGCCAGCAGCCAAGCTCCTGGCTCCTACAATGAGCAGTTCTTC.

The DNA of the CDR3 is TGTGCCATCAGTGAGCCCAATGAAAAACTGTTTTTT. As protein: CAISEPNEKLFF. The chain recombines TRBV10-3 with TRBJ1-4; the D is unclear. The germline gives CDR1 ENHRY, CDR2 SYGVKD. The CDR3 runs to 12 residues. V was shortened by 2 bases and J by 5 bases, with 3 bases between the two germline ends.

CDR3 amino acids: CAISQGREQPQHF. CDR3 DNA: TGTGCCATTTCACAGGGACGGGAGCAGCCCCAGCATTTT. This chain connects TRBV19 to TRBJ1-5; tentatively, D is TRBD1 (6 bases). The CDR3 runs to 13 residues. Per the germline V gene, CDR1 is LNHDA and CDR2 is SQIVND (reference sequence). The germline V and J ends were trimmed by 10 bases and 7 bases, with 17 bases remaining between them.

The CDR3 is CSVDLVWGETQYF. In nucleotides, the CDR3 is TGCAGCGTTGATCTCGTTTGGGGGGAGACCCAGTACTTC. The chain joins TRBV29-1 to TRBJ2-5; perhaps D is TRBD1 or TRBD2 (5 bases each). The V and J ends lost 3 bases and 5 bases respectively, with 13 bases between them. This CDR3 spans 13 amino acids. The germline gives CDR1 SQVTM, CDR2 ANQGSEA.